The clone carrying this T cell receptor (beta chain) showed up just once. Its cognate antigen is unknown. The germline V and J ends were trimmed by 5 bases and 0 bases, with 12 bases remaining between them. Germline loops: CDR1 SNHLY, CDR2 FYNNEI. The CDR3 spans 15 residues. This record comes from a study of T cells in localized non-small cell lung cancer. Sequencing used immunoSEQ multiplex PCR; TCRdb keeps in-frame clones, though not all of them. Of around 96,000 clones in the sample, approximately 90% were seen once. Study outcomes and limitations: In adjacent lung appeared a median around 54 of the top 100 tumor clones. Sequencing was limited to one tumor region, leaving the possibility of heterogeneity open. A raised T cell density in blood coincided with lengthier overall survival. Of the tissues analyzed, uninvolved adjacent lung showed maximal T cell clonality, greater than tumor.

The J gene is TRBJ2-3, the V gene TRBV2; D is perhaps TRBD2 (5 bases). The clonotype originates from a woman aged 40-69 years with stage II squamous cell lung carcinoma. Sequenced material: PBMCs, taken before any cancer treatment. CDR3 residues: CASSPGFTSTDTQYF. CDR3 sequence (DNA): TGTGCCAGCAGTCCGGGATTCACTAGCACAGATACGCAGTATTTT.